The clone carrying this T cell receptor (beta chain) has at least ten counts. What it recognizes is unknown. The entry originates in a study of T cells in Graves' hyperthyroidism and ophthalmopathy. The study's findings and limits: Blood samples included most of the expanded thyroid clonotypes exceeding 0.001. Before onset, by a median of around six months, the model predicted ophthalmopathy.

This CDR3 has 16 amino acids. The V gene's germline CDR1 is SGHAT and CDR2 FQNNGV. V trimming: 5 bases; J trimming: 9 bases; junction bases outside the gene matches: 18. Using RNA transcripts as the source, TCR beta CDR3 regions were amplified. HTBI primers were employed in a first-round RT-PCR of the TCR CDR3. TCRdb recomputed calls from the multiplex PCR reads with MiXCR, one row per CDR3 protein. This sample has approximately 590,000 distinct CDR3 sequences, with roughly 14% found just once. This sequence was found in a woman aged 25 to 39 with Graves' hyperthyroidism. V and J are TRBV11-2 and TRBJ2-7, with 8 bases lining up with TRBD1. The source material was blood. CDR3 sequence (DNA): TGTGCCAGCAGCCTGAGGACAGGGCGGTCTAGTGGGTGGCAGTACTTC. Encoded protein: CASSLRTGRSSGWQYF.